The clone carrying this T cell receptor beta chain was observed once. Assay: immunoSEQ multiplex PCR; the TCRdb copy retains only in-frame clones and omits some. Among about 94,000 clones listed, over 75% were seen once. These data are taken from a study of control samples from healthy donors and cancer patients. Trimming cost V 8 bases and J 4 bases; bases outside gene matches: 1. The CDR3 sequence is 12 residues long. Per germline, CDR1 MNHNY and CDR2 SVGAGI (reference sequence). The chain recombines TRBV6-6 with TRBJ1-1; 10 bases map to TRBD1. The sequence was collected from a woman aged 18 to 35 in good health. The specimen sequenced was blood. This chain's CDR3 is CASWTGGTEAFF. In nucleotides, the CDR3 is TGTGCCAGCTGGACAGGGGGCACTGAAGCTTTCTTT.